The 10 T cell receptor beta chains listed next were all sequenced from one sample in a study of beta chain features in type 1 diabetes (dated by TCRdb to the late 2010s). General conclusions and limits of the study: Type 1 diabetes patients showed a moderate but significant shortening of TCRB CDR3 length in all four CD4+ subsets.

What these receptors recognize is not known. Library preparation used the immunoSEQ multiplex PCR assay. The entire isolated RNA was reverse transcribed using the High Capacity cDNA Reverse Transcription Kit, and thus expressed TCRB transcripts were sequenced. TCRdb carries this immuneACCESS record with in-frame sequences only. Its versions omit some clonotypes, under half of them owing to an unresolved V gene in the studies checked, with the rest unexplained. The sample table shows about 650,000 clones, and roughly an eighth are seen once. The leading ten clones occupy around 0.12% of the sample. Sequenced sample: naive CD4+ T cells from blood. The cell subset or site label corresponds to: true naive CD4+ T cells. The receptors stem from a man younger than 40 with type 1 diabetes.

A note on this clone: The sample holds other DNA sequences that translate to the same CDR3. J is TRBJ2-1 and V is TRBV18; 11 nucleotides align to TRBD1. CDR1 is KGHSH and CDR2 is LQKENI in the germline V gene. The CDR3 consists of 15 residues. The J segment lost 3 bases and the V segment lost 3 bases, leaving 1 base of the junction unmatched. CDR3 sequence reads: CASSPGTGGYNEQFF. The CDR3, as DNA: TGTGCCAGCTCACCGGGGACAGGGGGCTACAATGAGCAGTTCTTC.

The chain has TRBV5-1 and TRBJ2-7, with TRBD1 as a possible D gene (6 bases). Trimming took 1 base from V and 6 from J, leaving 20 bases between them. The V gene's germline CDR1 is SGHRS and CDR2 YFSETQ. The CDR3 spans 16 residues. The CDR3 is CASSLKPGGGILEQYF. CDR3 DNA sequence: TGCGCCAGCAGCTTGAAACCTGGGGGCGGAATCCTCGAGCAGTACTTC.

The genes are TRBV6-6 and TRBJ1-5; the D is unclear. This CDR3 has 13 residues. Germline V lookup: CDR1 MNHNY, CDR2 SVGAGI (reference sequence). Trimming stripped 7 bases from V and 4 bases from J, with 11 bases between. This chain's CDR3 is CASNQDGNQPQHF. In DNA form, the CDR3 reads TGTGCCAGCAACCAGGACGGTAATCAGCCCCAGCATTTT.

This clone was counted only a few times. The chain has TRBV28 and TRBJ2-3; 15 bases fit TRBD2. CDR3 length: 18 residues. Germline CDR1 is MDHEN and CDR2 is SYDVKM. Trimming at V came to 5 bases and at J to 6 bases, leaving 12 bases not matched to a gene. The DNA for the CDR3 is TGTGCCAGCAGTCGTTCATACGGGACTAGCGGGGGGCCTGATACGCAGTATTTT. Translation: CASSRSYGTSGGPDTQYF. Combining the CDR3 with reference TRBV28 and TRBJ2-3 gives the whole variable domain DVKVTQSSRYLVKRTGEKVFLECVQDMDHENMFWYRQDPGLGLRLIYFSYDVKMKEKGDIPEGYSVSREKKERFSLILESASTNQTSMYLCASSRSYGTSGGPDTQYFGPGTRLTVL.

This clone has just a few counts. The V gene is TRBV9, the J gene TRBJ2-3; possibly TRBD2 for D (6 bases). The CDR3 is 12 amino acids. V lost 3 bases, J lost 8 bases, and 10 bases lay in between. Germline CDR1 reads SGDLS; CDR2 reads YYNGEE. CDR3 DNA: TGTGCCAGCAGCGACGGGACTGGTACGCAGTATTTT. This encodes CASSDGTGTQYF. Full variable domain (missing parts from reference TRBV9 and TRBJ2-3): DSGVTQTPKHLITATGQRVTLRCSPRSGDLSVYWYQQSLDQGLQFLIQYYNGEERAKGNILERFSAQQFPDLHSELNLSSLELGDSALYFCASSDGTGTQYFGPGTRLTVL.

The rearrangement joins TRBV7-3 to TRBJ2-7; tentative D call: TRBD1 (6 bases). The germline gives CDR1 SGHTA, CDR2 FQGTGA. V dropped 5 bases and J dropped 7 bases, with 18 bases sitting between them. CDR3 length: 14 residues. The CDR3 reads CASSPNRDLGEQYF. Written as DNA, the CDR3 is TGTGCCAGCAGCCCAAACAGGGATTTGGGAGAGCAGTACTTC.

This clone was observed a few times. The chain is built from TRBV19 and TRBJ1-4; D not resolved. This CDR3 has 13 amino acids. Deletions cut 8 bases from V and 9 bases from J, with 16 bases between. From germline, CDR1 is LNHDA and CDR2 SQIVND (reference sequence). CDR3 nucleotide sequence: TGTGCCAGTTCCCTTCCGTCCGGCCAAAAACTGTTTTTT. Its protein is CASSLPSGQKLFF.

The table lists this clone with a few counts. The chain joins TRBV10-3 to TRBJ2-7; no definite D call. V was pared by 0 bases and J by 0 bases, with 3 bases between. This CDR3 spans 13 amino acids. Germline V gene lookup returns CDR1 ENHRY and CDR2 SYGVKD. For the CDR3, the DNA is TGTGCCATCAGTGAGTCGATCTCCTACGAGCAGTACTTC. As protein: CAISESISYEQYF.

CDR3 in amino acids: CASITGTGYQETQYF. In nucleotides, the CDR3 is TGTGCCAGCATCACCGGGACAGGGTATCAAGAGACCCAGTACTTC. This chain connects TRBV5-4 to TRBJ2-5; 9 bases are a match to TRBD1. Looked up from germline, CDR1 is SGHNT and CDR2 is YYREEE (reference sequence). The CDR3 is 15 amino acids. J gave up 2 bases and V 6 bases, and 8 bases lay outside the gene matches.

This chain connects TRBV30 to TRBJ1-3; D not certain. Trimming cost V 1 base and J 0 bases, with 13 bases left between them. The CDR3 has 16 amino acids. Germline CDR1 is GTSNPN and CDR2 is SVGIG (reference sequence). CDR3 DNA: TGTGCCTGGAGTGATGGACCATGGAGCTCTGGAAACACCATATATTTT. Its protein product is CAWSDGPWSSGNTIYF.